Following are 32 T cell receptor beta chains from one sample sequenced in a study of T cells in Graves' hyperthyroidism and ophthalmopathy. Authors of the study amplified TCR beta CDR3 regions from RNA transcripts. RT-PCR in the first round (using the HTBI primer set) targeted the TCR CDR3. TCRdb fed the multiplex PCR reads into MiXCR, producing one record per CDR3 protein. The data contain approximately 490,000 distinct CDR3 sequences, approximately 23% of them singletons. Sequencing was performed on blood. The receptor set was obtained from a woman in her sixties or seventies with Graves' ophthalmopathy.

The chain combines TRBV3-1 with TRBJ1-3; 7 bases are shared with TRBD1. V was pared by 2 bases and J by 4 bases, with 2 bases of the junction left unmatched. CDR1 and CDR2 from the germline V gene are LGHDT and YNNKEL (reference sequence). This CDR3 region has 14 residues. The CDR3 reads CASSQTGDGNTIYF. The CDR3 bases are TGTGCCAGCAGCCAAACAGGGGACGGAAACACCATATATTTT. Looking up the rest from reference TRBV3-1 and TRBJ1-3 gives the full variable domain: DTAVSQTPKYLVTQMGNDKSIKCEQNLGHDTMYWYKQDSKKFLKIMFSYNNKELIINETVPNRFSPKSPDKAHLNLHINSLELGDSAVYFCASSQTGDGNTIYFGEGSWLTVV.

At least ten counts were recorded for this clonotype. The V and J genes are TRBV20-1 and TRBJ1-5; D not certain. The CDR3 runs to 13 residues. CDR1 and CDR2 from the germline V gene are DFQATT and SNEGSKA (reference sequence). The V end lost 3 bases, the J end lost 4 bases, and 10 bases lay between the germline ends. CDR3 loop: CSASRSENQPQHF. In DNA form, the CDR3 reads TGCAGTGCTAGCCGCAGCGAAAATCAGCCCCAGCATTTT.

The CDR3 loop reads CASSFSRDRNTEAFF. The CDR3 DNA is TGTGCCAGCAGCTTCTCCCGGGACAGGAACACTGAAGCTTTCTTT. This sequence joins TRBV7-9 and TRBJ1-1, with 7 bases identical to TRBD1. Unmatched junction bases numbered 5, after V lost 3 bases and J lost 1 base. The length of the CDR3 is 15 residues. CDR1 and CDR2 from the germline V gene are SEHNR and FQNEAQ (reference sequence).

This rearrangement joins TRBV5-1 to TRBJ2-3; 8 bases map to TRBD1. The CDR3 sequence is 16 residues long. CDR1 and CDR2 from the germline V gene are SGHRS and YFSETQ. The ends lost 3 bases at V and 4 bases at J; junction bases unmatched: 10. CDR3 sequence reads: CASSWSGAGGSDTQYF. CDR3 DNA: TGCGCCAGCAGCTGGTCGGGAGCAGGGGGCTCAGATACGCAGTATTTT.

This clonotype was seen a few times. This chain connects TRBV27 to TRBJ2-7, with 9 nucleotides matching TRBD2. Germline CDR1 is MNHEY and CDR2 is SMNVEV (reference sequence). V lost 5 bases to trimming and J lost 7 bases; unmatched junction nucleotides: 9. The CDR3 is 14 residues long. CDR3 sequence (DNA): TGTGCCAGCAGTACTGGACTAGCGAGAAGGGAGCAGTACTTC. Its protein product is CASSTGLARREQYF.

The chain joins TRBV29-1 to TRBJ2-3; maybe TRBD1 (6 bases). V lost 7 bases and J lost 4, with 18 bases in between. The CDR3 covers 14 residues. Germline V CDR1 and CDR2: SQVTM, ANQGSEA. CDR3 DNA sequence: TGCAGCGGGGGGCGGCAGGGTATTGCAGATACGCAGTATTTT. Translated, it gives CSGGRQGIADTQYF.

The chain recombines TRBV6-2 or TRBV6-3 with TRBJ2-2; D is ambiguous. Per germline, CDR1 MNHEY and CDR2 SVGEGT. The CDR3 consists of 14 residues. Between the trimmed V and J ends, which lost 9 bases and 0 bases, there was a span of 11 bases. CDR3 in DNA: TGTGCCAGGAGACTCCGCGCGAACACCGGGGAGCTGTTTTTT. As protein: CARRLRANTGELFF.

This clonotype came up many times. The chain has TRBV6-2 or TRBV6-3 and TRBJ2-5; D gene uncertain. The V and J ends lost 2 bases and 4 bases respectively, with 8 bases between them. The CDR3 totals 13 residues. Germline loops: CDR1 MNHEY, CDR2 SVGEGT. CDR3: CASSYVEPETQYF. The CDR3 coding sequence is TGTGCCAGCAGTTACGTGGAGCCAGAGACCCAGTACTTC.

Concerning this clonotype: An end of the junction does not agree with germline; a read error may underlie this. The genes are TRBV28 and TRBJ1-2; no clear D. The CDR3 is 14 amino acids. The germline CDR1 and CDR2 sequences are MDHEN and SYDVKM. The CDR3 nucleotides are TGTGCCAACAGTTTCAGCATGGCCTCGGGGGGCTACACCTTC. Translated, it gives CANSFSMASGGYTF.

This clonotype was counted many times. This chain links TRBV2 with TRBJ2-3; TRBD2 matches at 13 bases. The CDR3 length is 16 residues. Germline trimming cut 2 bases from V and 8 bases from J; bases unmatched to any gene: 7. Per germline, CDR1 SNHLY and CDR2 FYNNEI. CDR3 nucleotide sequence: TGTGCCAGCAGTGAAACCCCGGGACTAGCGGGATTTACGCAGTATTTT. This codes for CASSETPGLAGFTQYF.

There are a few counts of this clonotype. J is TRBJ1-2 and V is TRBV6-1, with D hard to call. The V and J ends lost 5 bases and 6 bases respectively, with 13 bases between them. CDR1 is MNHNS, CDR2 SASEGT, per germline. This CDR3 is 13 amino acids long. CDR3 sequence: CASSLIGVDGYTF. CDR3 DNA sequence: TGTGCCAGCAGTTTGATTGGTGTGGATGGCTACACCTTC.

The table lists this clonotype with many counts. This chain joins TRBV12-3 or TRBV12-4 and TRBJ1-1; 9 nucleotides align to TRBD1. The CDR3 contains 16 residues. V gave up 2 bases and J gave up 1 base; unmatched junction bases: 5. The CDR3 here is CASSLRGQGGNTEAFF. Here the CDR3 DNA reads TGTGCCAGCAGTTTAAGGGGACAGGGTGGGAACACTGAAGCTTTCTTT.

The V gene is TRBV5-6, the J gene TRBJ2-7; 8 bases agree with TRBD1. The trim removed 6 bases at V and 3 bases at J, leaving 8 bases unmatched. CDR1 and CDR2 (germline): SGHDT, YYEEEE. This CDR3 is 14 amino acids long. CDR3 residues: CASTQGAVRYEQYF. DNA of the CDR3: TGTGCCAGCACCCAGGGGGCGGTTCGCTACGAGCAGTACTTC.

The chain couples TRBV19 to TRBJ2-2; 10 nucleotides match TRBD2. This CDR3 region has 15 residues. CDR1 is LNHDA and CDR2 is SQIVND in the germline V gene (reference sequence). J was trimmed by 6 bases and V by 7 bases; bases with no gene match: 8. This CDR3 reads CASTSLAGVSGELFF. For the CDR3, the DNA is TGTGCCAGTACCTCCCTAGCGGGAGTATCCGGGGAGCTGTTTTTT.

The chain joins TRBV7-2 to TRBJ2-7; D uncertain. This CDR3 has 15 residues. Germline lookup yields CDR1 SGHTA and CDR2 FQGNSA. The V end was cut by 5 bases, the J end by 7 bases, with 21 bases between. The CDR3 DNA is TGTGCCAGCAGCCCATCATTTTCCGCTGCTACAGAGCAGTACTTC. It yields the protein CASSPSFSAATEQYF.

Only a few counts were recorded for this clonotype. The gene calls are TRBV6-6 and TRBJ2-5; the D gene is possibly TRBD2 (5 bases). Germline CDR1 MNHNY, CDR2 SVGAGI (reference sequence). The CDR3 has 13 residues. Trimming cost V 2 bases and J 6 bases, with 10 bases left between them. The CDR3 is CASSYDPGKTQYF. The CDR3 DNA follows: TGTGCCAGCAGTTACGACCCGGGGAAGACCCAGTACTTC.

V is TRBV12-5 and J is TRBJ2-5; possible D gene TRBD1, 6 bases. Between the trimmed V and J ends, which lost 7 bases and 0 bases, there was a span of 12 bases. The CDR3 spans 14 residues. CDR1 and CDR2 from the germline V gene are LGHNT and FRNRAP. The CDR3 spells CASAPGQYQETQYF. DNA of the CDR3: TGTGCTAGTGCCCCGGGACAATACCAAGAGACCCAGTACTTC.

In DNA form, the CDR3 reads TGTGCCAGCAGCCACCCGGGACTAGCGGGAAACAATGAGCAGTTCTTC. This translates into CASSHPGLAGNNEQFF. The J gene is TRBJ2-1, the V gene TRBV4-2, with 13 bases that match TRBD2. The CDR3 is 16 amino acids. V shed 3 bases and J 5 bases; nucleotides not matched to a gene: 4. CDR1 LGHNA and CDR2 YNFKEQ come from the germline V gene.

With respect to this clonotype: This clone may be a read error of a much larger clone one base away. The gene calls are TRBV6-1 and TRBJ2-1; maybe TRBD2 (5 bases). Germline V lookup: CDR1 MNHNS, CDR2 SASEGT. The germline V and J ends were trimmed by 5 bases and 8 bases, with 19 bases remaining between them. CDR3 size: 15 residues. CDR3 DNA: TGTGCCAGCAGTCCTATAGGAGTCGGGATCGATGAGCAGTTCTTC. Translated: CASSPIGVGIDEQFF.

The V and J genes are TRBV6-5 and TRBJ2-7; TRBD1 is a possible D gene (6 bases). Trimming removed 2 bases at V and 2 bases at J, with 16 bases between. Per germline, CDR1 MNHEY and CDR2 SVGAGI. This CDR3 contains 16 residues. Here the CDR3 reads CASSYNTGPQPYEQYF. The CDR3 DNA reads TGTGCCAGCAGTTACAATACAGGGCCGCAACCCTACGAGCAGTACTTC.

This clonotype came up many times. The V gene is TRBV28, the J gene TRBJ2-2; 13 nucleotides line up with TRBD2. The CDR3 spans 17 residues. The germline V gene encodes CDR1 MDHEN and CDR2 SYDVKM. Trimming at V came to 7 bases and at J to 4 bases, leaving 9 bases not matched to a gene. For the CDR3, the DNA is TGTGCCAGCATTCCGACTAGCGGGAGGTGGGGCACCGGGGAGCTGTTTTTT. Its protein product is CASIPTSGRWGTGELFF. Combining the CDR3 with reference TRBV28 and TRBJ2-2 gives the whole variable domain DVKVTQSSRYLVKRTGEKVFLECVQDMDHENMFWYRQDPGLGLRLIYFSYDVKMKEKGDIPEGYSVSREKKERFSLILESASTNQTSMYLCASIPTSGRWGTGELFFGEGSRLTVL.

The rearrangement links TRBV7-8 to TRBJ1-4; a weak D match, TRBD1 (6 bases). CDR1 SGHVS and CDR2 FQNEAQ come from the germline V gene. This CDR3 is 16 amino acids long. V was shortened by 5 bases and J by 8 bases, with 21 bases between the two germline ends. CDR3 nucleotides: TGTGCCAGCAGCCCCGACCCCCAGGGGAGTTTAGAAAAACTGTTTTTT. Protein product: CASSPDPQGSLEKLFF. The full variable domain, in which reference TRBV7-8 and TRBJ1-4 provide the parts outside the CDR3, is GAGVSQSPRYKVAKRGQDVALRCDPISGHVSLFWYQQALGQGPEFLTYFQNEAQLDKSGLPSDRFFAERPEGSVSTLKIQRTQQEDSAVYLCASSPDPQGSLEKLFFGSGTQLSVL.

The rearrangement links TRBV30 to TRBJ2-5; 11 bases fit TRBD2. After removal of 0 bases from V and 8 bases from J, the junction contained 8 bases not matched to a gene. Per the germline V gene, CDR1 is GTSNPN and CDR2 is SVGIG (reference sequence). This CDR3 is 15 amino acids long. The CDR3 sequence is CAWSVGLAGGGTQYF. CDR3 coding DNA: TGTGCCTGGAGTGTAGGGCTAGCGGGAGGAGGCACCCAGTACTTC.

This clonotype appeared a few times. The chain carries TRBV15 and TRBJ2-1, with TRBD2 matching over 12 bases. The V segment lost 5 bases and the J segment 4 bases; nucleotides outside the gene matches: 6. Germline CDR1 is LNHNV and CDR2 is YYDKDF (reference sequence). CDR3 length: 16 residues. CDR3 bases: TGTGCCACCAGCCCCAGGACTAGCGGGATATACAATGAGCAGTTCTTC. Protein: CATSPRTSGIYNEQFF.

The chain employs TRBV5-1 and TRBJ2-1; D may be TRBD1 (5 bases). Germline values: CDR1 SGHRS, CDR2 YFSETQ. The CDR3 spans 16 residues. Trimming took 3 bases from V and 5 from J, leaving 18 bases between them. The CDR3 spells CASSSLFRAIHNEQFF. The DNA of the CDR3 is TGCGCCAGCAGCTCCTTGTTCAGGGCGATTCACAATGAGCAGTTCTTC.

This clonotype was detected only a few times. V usage is TRBV20-1 and J usage is TRBJ2-2, with D unresolved. Germline-derived CDR1 and CDR2 are DFQATT and SNEGSKA (reference sequence). The CDR3 runs 13 residues. V was clipped by 0 bases and J by 4 bases, with 6 bases between them. The CDR3 bases are TGCAGTGCTAGAGATCCTAGCACCGGGGAGCTGTTTTTT. Its translation is CSARDPSTGELFF.

In its sample, this clonotype was seen many times. The CDR3 loop reads CASGLGLAGVSDTQYF. As DNA, the CDR3 is TGTGCTAGTGGTTTGGGACTAGCGGGAGTCTCAGATACGCAGTATTTT. The rearrangement uses TRBV12-5 and TRBJ2-3; 12 nucleotides match TRBD2. The CDR3 spans 16 residues. With V trimmed by 1 base and J by 4 bases, 3 bases remained unmatched. The germline V gene encodes CDR1 LGHNT and CDR2 FRNRAP.

This chain joins TRBV6-5 and TRBJ2-5, with 12 bases that match TRBD2. Germline assignment: CDR1 MNHEY and CDR2 SVGAGI. The J segment lost 11 bases and the V segment lost 2 bases, leaving 6 bases of the junction unmatched. The CDR3 length is 14 residues. The CDR3 nucleotides read TGTGCCAGCAGTTACAAGGGACTAGCGGGTCAACAGTACTTC. Translating it yields CASSYKGLAGQQYF.

This clonotype was seen many times. V and J are TRBV6-1 and TRBJ1-1; 8 nucleotides match TRBD1. V gave up 5 bases and J gave up 4 bases; unmatched junction bases: 3. Germline V lookup: CDR1 MNHNS, CDR2 SASEGT. This CDR3 comprises 13 residues. CDR3 nucleotide sequence: TGTGCCAGCAGTTGGACAGGGTCCACTGAAGCTTTCTTT. Translation: CASSWTGSTEAFF.

In this sample, this clonotype turned up a few times. The genes are TRBV7-2 and TRBJ2-4; 7 nucleotides align to TRBD2. Germline V CDR1 and CDR2: SGHTA, FQGNSA. With 3 bases clipped from V and 6 bases from J, the junction kept 5 bases outside the gene matches. The CDR3 consists of 14 residues. CDR3 in amino acids: CASSFQAGLNIQYF. For the CDR3, the DNA is TGTGCCAGCAGCTTTCAAGCGGGACTAAACATTCAGTACTTC.

The chain couples TRBV9 to TRBJ1-2, with D possibly matching TRBD1 (5 bases). This CDR3 contains 15 residues. V was shortened by 2 bases and J by 3 bases, with 14 bases between the two germline ends. Germline assignment: CDR1 SGDLS and CDR2 YYNGEE. CDR3 amino acids: CASSVAGRWDYGYTF. The CDR3 region has the DNA TGTGCCAGCAGCGTCGCAGGGCGGTGGGACTATGGCTACACCTTC. Based on the CDR3 plus reference TRBV9 and TRBJ1-2, the full variable domain is DSGVTQTPKHLITATGQRVTLRCSPRSGDLSVYWYQQSLDQGLQFLIQYYNGEERAKGNILERFSAQQFPDLHSELNLSSLELGDSALYFCASSVAGRWDYGYTFGSGTRLTVV.

This chain connects TRBV19 to TRBJ1-2, with D tentatively TRBD1 (6 bases). V was clipped by 5 bases and J by 8 bases, with 18 bases between them. From germline, CDR1 is LNHDA and CDR2 SQIVND (reference sequence). The CDR3 spans 14 residues. The CDR3 DNA reads as TGTGCCAGTAGTCAAAACAGGGCTTTCGACGGCTACACCTTC. It codes for CASSQNRAFDGYTF.